The clone carrying this T cell receptor (beta chain) was picked up many times. Its target is not known. The CDR3 contains 13 residues. Trimming shortened V by 3 bases and J by 5 bases, and 10 bases separated the two germline ends. Germline values: CDR1 SEHNR, CDR2 FQNEAQ (reference sequence). The time point here: newly diagnosed GD, antithyroid drugs for less than 3 months. PBMCs provided the RNA from which the TCR library was made. This sample was taken from a study of regulatory T cells in long-lasting Graves disease. Study conclusions and caveats: Newly diagnosed disease favored TRBV20-1 and TRBJ2-1 over persistent disease.

According to the study, TCR beta libraries were built with iRepertoire HTBI primers and CDR3-region Arm-PCR. TCRdb processed the multiplex PCR reads anew with MiXCR; each CDR3 protein has one entry. The table records around 250,000 distinct CDR3 sequences, approximately 20% of them present only once. These data are also associated with another study on T cells in Graves' hyperthyroidism and ophthalmopathy. In that study: TCR CDR3 underwent first-round RT-PCR with the HTBI primer set.

The rearrangement links TRBV7-9 to TRBJ2-5, with a tentative D call TRBD2 (6 bases). The sequenced sample was peripheral blood mononuclear cells (PBMCs), obtained at new diagnosis, from a patient treated with antithyroid drugs. The receptor was isolated from a woman in her twenties or thirties with Graves disease. The CDR3 DNA reads as TGTGCCAGCAGCTTTTTTGGGAGGGAGACCCAGTACTTC. Its protein product is CASSFFGRETQYF.